One TCR beta chain is described in this entry. This clonotype was seen many times. Which antigen it targets is not known. No much larger clone exists at a distance of one base, and base qualities are not known. This specimen comes from a study of HIV-infected patients and healthy controls (dated by TCRdb to the mid-2010s). For the wider study: CD4 counts rose modestly but significantly in about 90% of the 16 patients after three months of therapy, yet stayed below normal ranges. The CD4:CD8 ratio rose slightly, whereas CD8 counts showed no consistent shift during early therapy. Overall T-cell lymphocytopenia was not observed in the patients, and no significant difference from controls was found in total CDR3 counts per chain. Viral load became undetectable in 11 of 16 patients by the second bleed and in all patients after a further year of therapy. The study tested whether deep TCR repertoire sequencing of HIV patients' small blood samples could capture immune perturbation and reconstitution.

The V and J ends are trimmed by 5 bases and 5 bases, leaving 13 bases between them. CDR1 and CDR2 are drawn from the germline V gene: SGHVS, FNYEAQ. The CDR3 sequence holds 14 residues, the cysteine and phenylalanine included. Of all the DNA, just the CDR3 is kept, 42 bases in frame from base 1. Overall study results and their limits: Significantly higher mean Gini indices were seen in HIV-infected repertoires than in controls, possibly reflecting oligoclonality. The study cohorts differed slightly in age and sex profile, but those differences did not account for the observed differences in diversity. Healthy control repertoires showed roughly threefold more distinct CDR3s and higher Shannon diversity than untreated HIV+ repertoires. Treated samples reflected only 3 to 4 months of therapy, arguably too short to observe immune reconstitution given low adult thymic output. Processing included only sixteen HIV-infected individuals, and this was regarded by the authors as a major limit on how widely the findings apply. MAIT cell alpha-chain CDR3s were found at high frequency in healthy controls but were severely depleted in HIV+ repertoires. Most CMV-associated CDR3s became more frequent during therapy, although their change was not significant, whereas HIV-associated CDR3s showed a significant decrease in frequency. Mean usage differed significantly between HIV-infected patients and controls for eight alpha and eight beta V genes. Using whole blood restricted sequencing depth and prevented separating the dynamics of distinct T-cell subpopulations. Both the Jaccard index and the count of highly shared sequences showed that healthy controls shared more CDR3s between individuals than HIV+ patients did. In size-matched repertoire data, the apparent post-therapy recovery of the Gini index in HIV-infected patients was not replicated. Donor HLA types were not determined in the study. Rare events from HIV-infected data received too much weight under size-matching, and comparisons were complicated by unequal numbers of distinct sequences between patients and controls. The pairing of alpha and beta chains was not determined in the samples.

Follow-up blood from HIV-infected patients was collected roughly three months, about 14 weeks, after antiretroviral therapy began. Whole blood was used without cell fractionation, so the repertoire reflected all unsorted peripheral T cells. For RNA extraction, around 2.5 ml of peripheral blood was drawn into Tempus tubes. Treatment interruptions were among the grounds for excluding patients from enrollment, as were febrile or AIDS-related illness, tumors, hepatitis B or C coinfection, immunomodulatory therapy and recent vaccination. Residual genomic DNA was removed with the TURBO-DNase kit and globin mRNA was depleted with GLOBINclear. Reverse transcription of around 490 ng RNA was performed with SuperScript III using primers directed against the alpha and beta constant regions. Separate libraries for the alpha and beta chains were generated through chain-specific third strand synthesis that incorporated multiplexing indices. The protocol used a single primer pair to amplify all rearrangements within a chain, which avoided primer bias, and attached molecular barcodes to each cDNA molecule. Purified cDNA was joined by T4 RNA Ligase 1 to a 5' RACE adapter carrying a random hexamer and the SP2 sequencing primer site. Second strand synthesis was primed from the SP2 site with Phusion polymerase, using slow temperature ramps to favor optimal annealing. Two random hexamer sequences, both added before amplification and joined together, made up the 12-nucleotide barcode of each molecule. A brief initial PCR introduced P5 and P7 adapter elements together with a second index, and a 23-cycle amplification PCR using P5s and P7 primers was subsequently performed. In total the libraries went through roughly 27 PCR cycles, after which the libraries were quantified on a Qubit, sized on a Bioanalyzer, and diluted to approximately 3.9 nM. Sequencing of the normalized libraries was performed on an Illumina MiSeq with 2 x 250 paired-end kits. Reverse transcription reactions were cleaned up on MinElute columns and eluted into approximately 10 ul Tris-Cl. Adapter ligations ran for 23 hours at 16 degrees C and were afterwards cleaned with AMPure XP beads at a 1:1 ratio. Concerning the study's data processing: A modified Decombinator that output V, J, insert and barcode information was used to process the demultiplexed FASTQ files. Sequences that shared a barcode but differed from the dominant sequence were discarded as errors, and original cDNA molecules were estimated by counting barcodes clustered at Levenshtein distance 3. For downstream analyses, the R packages ineq, vegan, igraph and RCytoscape were used, along with IMGT nomenclature and CDR3 definitions. The authors computed V gene usage over distinct sequences and counted each TCR a single time to avoid skew from clonal expansion. Within a donor, similarity networks joined unique CDR3 amino acid sequences in every case where two of them were separated by a single Levenshtein edit. Published HIV-specific CDR3s (around 90 alpha, 702 beta) and CMV-specific CDR3s (around 13 alpha, 250 or so beta) were compiled and searched for in the repertoires. Random subsampling to size-matched repertoires demonstrated that the decreased diversity in patients did not result from their lower sequence numbers. Clones were called with MiXCR by TCRdb after fastp trimmed the public reads at Q25, and only in-frame beta chains were retained. Rows with a matching CDR3 protein are joined into one entry that keeps the most common DNA and genes. TCRdb assigned the V and J calls; the authors' analysis was not used. Within this sample are around 5,500 distinct CDR3 sequences, with approximately 9.7% of them counted one time only. The ten top clones hold less than 30% of the sample.

The sample consisted of blood, taken during antiretroviral therapy. This receptor was identified in an adult with HIV infection. The chain was built from TRBV7-6 and TRBJ2-1; no D segment can be confidently identified. CDR3 protein: CASSPYANHNEQFF. The bases are TGTGCCAGCAGCCCCTACGCGAACCACAATGAGCAGTTCTTC.